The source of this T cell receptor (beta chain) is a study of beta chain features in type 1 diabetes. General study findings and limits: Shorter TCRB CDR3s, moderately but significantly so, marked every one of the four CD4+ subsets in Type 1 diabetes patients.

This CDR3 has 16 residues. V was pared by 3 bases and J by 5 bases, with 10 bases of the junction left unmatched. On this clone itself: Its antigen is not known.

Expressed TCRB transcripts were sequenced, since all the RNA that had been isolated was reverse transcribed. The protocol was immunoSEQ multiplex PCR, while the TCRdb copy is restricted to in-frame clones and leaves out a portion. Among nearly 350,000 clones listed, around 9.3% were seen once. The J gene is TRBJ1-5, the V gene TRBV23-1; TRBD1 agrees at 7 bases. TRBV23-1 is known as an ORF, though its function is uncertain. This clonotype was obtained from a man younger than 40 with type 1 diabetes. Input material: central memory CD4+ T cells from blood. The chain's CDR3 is CASSHVDRVMDQPQHF. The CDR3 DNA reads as TGCGCCAGCAGTCACGTAGACAGGGTAATGGATCAGCCCCAGCATTTT.